Shown below are 19 T cell receptor beta chains from a single sample sequenced in a study of cytomegalovirus exposure and HLA in healthy donors. The PCR made use of 60 Vbeta and 13 Jbeta primers. Only in-frame clones appear in the TCRdb table, and some are missing; sequencing was by immunoSEQ multiplex PCR. Here the sample spans approximately 100,000 clones, roughly 9.4% being singletons. Material: PBMCs. Every receptor here comes from a man aged 50-59 years in good health and CMV-seropositive.

This clone was counted only a few times. The V call is TRBV9, the J call TRBJ2-5, with 7 bases lining up with TRBD2. The DNA end is more similar to TRBJ2-7, so the J call may be wrong. CDR3 size: 15 residues. The V gene's germline CDR1 is SGDLS and CDR2 YYNGEE. CDR3 coding DNA: TGTGCCAGCAGCGTAGAGGCGGGAGATTACTACGAGCAGTACTTC. Its protein is CASSVEAGDYYEQYF.

This clone turned up a few times. The chain employs TRBV19 and TRBJ2-5; 11 nucleotides match TRBD2. CDR1 LNHDA and CDR2 SQIVND come from the germline V gene (reference sequence). With 3 bases clipped from V and 2 bases from J, the junction kept 11 bases outside the gene matches. The length of the CDR3 is 18 residues. The CDR3 is CASSIGLAGGPEQETQYF. The CDR3 DNA is TGTGCCAGTAGTATTGGGCTAGCGGGAGGTCCGGAGCAAGAGACCCAGTACTTC.

As to this clone: An end of the junction differs from the germline gene, which may be a read error. The same CDR3 arises from other DNA sequences in this sample as well. This chain joins TRBV18 and TRBJ2-3; TRBD2 aligns across 10 bases. Germline V gene lookup returns CDR1 KGHSH and CDR2 LQKENI. This CDR3 region has 15 residues. This CDR3 is CASSPSSGSTDTQYF. Written as DNA, the CDR3 is TGTGCCAGCTCACCCTCTAGCGGGAGCACCGATACGCAGTATTTT.

This clone has only a few counts. V is TRBV28 and J is TRBJ2-7; 7 nucleotides align to TRBD2. The CDR3 length is 14 residues. V dropped 7 bases and J dropped 4; count of bases not matched to a gene: 10. CDR1 and CDR2 (germline): MDHEN, SYDVKM. This chain's CDR3 is CASTWGGRAYEQYF. The CDR3 nucleotides are TGTGCCAGCACTTGGGGCGGGAGAGCTTACGAGCAGTACTTC.

This clone showed up just a few times. V usage is TRBV5-8 and J usage is TRBJ1-4; no clear D gene. CDR1 is SGHTS, CDR2 YDEGEE, per germline. V lost 4 bases, J lost 8 bases, and 15 bases lay in between. The length of the CDR3 is 14 residues. The CDR3 loop is CASSMGFEGEKLFF. In nucleotides, the CDR3 is TGTGCCAGCAGCATGGGATTTGAGGGAGAAAAACTGTTTTTT.

The chain joins TRBV5-1 to TRBJ2-1; the D is unclear. The length of the CDR3 is 14 residues. The germline V and J ends were trimmed by 0 bases and 2 bases, with 6 bases remaining between them. Germline CDR1 and CDR2: SGHRS and YFSETQ. DNA for the CDR3: TGCGCCAGCAGCTTGGGTCAGACCTACAATGAGCAGTTCTTC. Its protein product is CASSLGQTYNEQFF. Supplemented by reference TRBV5-1 and TRBJ2-1, the full variable domain reads KAGVTQTPRYLIKTRGQQVTLSCSPISGHRSVSWYQQTPGQGLQFLFEYFSETQRNKGNFPGRFSGRQFSNSRSEMNVSTLELGDSALYLCASSLGQTYNEQFFGPGTRLTVL.

This clone was picked up a small number of times. CDR3 protein: CASSYSFTAPDTQYF. The DNA of the CDR3 is TGTGCCAGCAGTTACTCCTTTACAGCCCCAGATACGCAGTATTTT. The chain is built from TRBV6-5 and TRBJ2-3; D is ambiguous. Germline V gene sequence: CDR1 MNHEY, CDR2 SVGAGI. Trimming took 0 bases from V and 4 from J, leaving 11 bases between them. The CDR3 has 15 residues.

This clone came up a few times. The chain carries TRBV4-3 and TRBJ2-3; the D gene is possibly TRBD1 (6 bases). Germline loops: CDR1 LGHNA, CDR2 YSLEER. This CDR3 region has 17 residues. Trimming left V 4 bases short and J 6 bases short, with 23 bases between. The CDR3 coding sequence is TGCGCCAGCAGCCCTTCCCCCGACAGGCTTGCTAGCGATACGCAGTATTTT. This codes for CASSPSPDRLASDTQYF.

The rearrangement uses TRBV19 and TRBJ1-2, with D unclear. Germline CDR1 LNHDA, CDR2 SQIVND (reference sequence). V was clipped by 5 bases and J by 6 bases, with 16 bases between them. This CDR3 spans 14 amino acids. CDR3 protein: CASSLPGARDGYTF. CDR3 sequence (DNA): TGTGCCAGTAGTCTGCCCGGAGCGAGGGATGGCTACACCTTC.

This clone was picked up a small number of times. This chain uses TRBV5-6 with TRBJ2-4, with 12 bases identical to TRBD2. V was pared by 3 bases and J by 8 bases, with 12 bases of the junction left unmatched. This CDR3 has 17 residues. Germline V lookup: CDR1 SGHDT, CDR2 YYEEEE. CDR3 residues: CASSSSSASGRGYIQYF. The CDR3 bases are TGTGCCAGCAGCTCATCATCGGCTAGCGGGAGGGGTTACATTCAGTACTTC.

The chain recombines TRBV14 with TRBJ2-7; 7 bases match TRBD1. The CDR3 is made up of 12 amino acids. Germline-derived CDR1 and CDR2 are SGHDN and FVKESK. V was clipped by 4 bases and J by 6 bases; unmatched bases: 3. The CDR3 loop is CASSRNRGEQYF. CDR3 nucleotide sequence: TGTGCCAGCAGCCGAAACAGGGGCGAGCAGTACTTC.

The V call is TRBV27, the J call TRBJ2-7; 11 bases fit TRBD2. The trim removed 1 base at V and 6 bases at J, leaving 11 bases unmatched. Looked up from germline, CDR1 is MNHEY and CDR2 is SMNVEV (reference sequence). CDR3 length equals 17 residues. The chain's CDR3 is CASSLFVAGGPMFEQYF. The DNA of the CDR3 is TGTGCCAGCAGTTTATTTGTAGCGGGAGGGCCGATGTTCGAGCAGTACTTC.

This clone has a handful of counts. The CDR3 is CASTNLQGVNYGYTF. For the CDR3, the DNA is TGTGCCAGCACTAACCTACAGGGGGTAAACTATGGCTACACCTTC. The rearrangement links TRBV27 to TRBJ1-2; 8 bases agree with TRBD1. Per germline, CDR1 MNHEY and CDR2 SMNVEV (reference sequence). The CDR3 contains 15 residues. Germline trimming cut 7 bases from V and 2 bases from J; bases unmatched to any gene: 9.

In its sample, this clone was seen a few times. A junction end diverges from the germline sequence, so it may reflect a read error. This chain uses TRBV10-3 with TRBJ2-4, with D possibly TRBD2 on 5 matching bases. Germline CDR1 reads ENHRY; CDR2 reads SYGVKD. The CDR3 runs to 13 residues. CDR3 DNA sequence: TGTGCCATCAGTGCTTCGGGGAACAACATTCAGTCCTTC. It is translated as CAISASGNNIQSF.

This clone was counted between two and nine times. The chain employs TRBV5-8 and TRBJ2-7, with D hard to call. From germline, CDR1 is SGHTS and CDR2 YDEGEE. CDR3 length: 13 residues. V was pared by 3 bases and J by 9 bases, with 16 bases between. The CDR3 reads CASSYLSPGGQYF. The CDR3 DNA reads TGTGCCAGCAGCTACCTATCACCGGGTGGGCAGTACTTC.

This clone was found a few times. This chain connects TRBV30 to TRBJ1-1, with TRBD1 matching 7 bases. The CDR3 spans 13 residues. CDR1 is GTSNPN and CDR2 is SVGIG in the germline V gene (reference sequence). V dropped 3 bases and J dropped 3; count of bases not matched to a gene: 4. Here the CDR3 DNA reads TGTGCCTGGAGAAGACAGGGTTACACTGAAGCTTTCTTT. It is translated as CAWRRQGYTEAFF.

The chain joins TRBV2 to TRBJ2-7; 7 nucleotides align to TRBD1. The CDR3 loop spans 16 amino acids. The trim removed 5 bases at V and 0 bases at J, leaving 10 bases unmatched. The germline V gene has CDR1 SNHLY and CDR2 FYNNEI. The CDR3 reads CASSTNRGPNSYEQYF. CDR3 nucleotides: TGTGCCAGCAGTACTAACAGGGGCCCGAACTCCTACGAGCAGTACTTC.

V and J are TRBV5-6 and TRBJ2-6, with 9 bases matching TRBD2. V gave up 0 bases and J gave up 2 bases; unmatched junction bases: 3. CDR3 length: 17 amino acids. Germline V gene data show CDR1 as SGHDT and CDR2 as YYEEEE. As DNA, the CDR3 is TGTGCCAGCAGCTTGGCAGTAGCGGGGGCTGGGGCCAACGTCCTGACTTTC. Its translation: CASSLAVAGAGANVLTF.

The chain combines TRBV7-9 with TRBJ1-5; 8 positions agree with TRBD1. Germline V gene lookup returns CDR1 SEHNR and CDR2 FQNEAQ (reference sequence). Germline trimming cut 5 bases from V and 7 bases from J; bases unmatched to any gene: 7. This CDR3 contains 14 residues. Written as DNA, the CDR3 is TGTGCCAGCAGCCAACAGGGGGGAGGACAGCCCCAGCATTTT. Protein sequence: CASSQQGGGQPQHF.